This is a list of T cell receptor beta chains from one sample in a study of cytomegalovirus exposure and HLA in healthy donors. Some clones are missing from TCRdb's copy, which holds only in-frame ones; the method was immunoSEQ multiplex PCR. In the table there are over 70,000 clones, 80% of which are singletons. Sequencing was done on a sample of PBMCs. The receptors were sampled from a woman in her 50s in good health and CMV-seropositive. The CDR3 runs from the conserved cysteine through the conserved F or W. The D gene is left open where the match is weak. Size values are once, few and many counts, or a class for expanded clones, and some rows have none.

D gene: NA
clone size: NA
J gene: TRBJ1-5
V gene: TRBV6-5
CDR3 protein: CASSSGYREDQPQHF
CDR3 DNA: TGTGCCAGCAGCTCAGGGTACCGCGAGGATCAGCCCCAGCATTTT

D gene: NA
clone size: NA
J gene: TRBJ2-5
V gene: TRBV5-4
CDR3 protein: CASSPGKGTPIPETQYF
CDR3 DNA: TGTGCCAGCAGCCCCGGGAAAGGGACACCAATTCCAGAGACCCAGTACTTC

D gene: NA
clone size: NA
J gene: TRBJ1-2
V gene: TRBV5-6
CDR3 protein: CASSFTGPKVPVSVHGYTF
CDR3 DNA: TGTGCCAGCAGCTTCACAGGGCCTAAAGTGCCGGTTTCAGTGCATGGCTACACCTTC

D gene: NA
clone size: NA
J gene: TRBJ1-6
V gene: TRBV9
CDR3 protein: CASSQQVSSYNSPLHF
CDR3 DNA: TGTGCCAGCAGCCAACAGGTCAGCTCCTATAATTCACCCCTCCACTTT

D gene: TRBD1
clone size: NA
J gene: TRBJ2-5
V gene: TRBV11-2
CDR3 protein: CASSLVRGRLPAQYF
CDR3 DNA: TGTGCCAGCAGCTTAGTGAGGGGGCGGCTTCCCGCCCAGTACTTC

D gene: NA
clone size: NA
J gene: TRBJ1-4
V gene: TRBV5-1
CDR3 protein: CASSLNSGEKLFF
CDR3 DNA: TGCGCCAGCAGCTTAAACAGTGGGGAAAAACTGTTTTTT

D gene: TRBD2
clone size: NA
J gene: TRBJ2-2
V gene: TRBV9
CDR3 protein: CASSSGLADNTGELFF
CDR3 DNA: TGTGCCAGCAGCTCCGGACTAGCGGATAACACCGGGGAGCTGTTTTTT

D gene: TRBD1
clone size: NA
J gene: TRBJ1-5
V gene: TRBV11-2
CDR3 protein: CASSLEGQGDSPQHF
CDR3 DNA: TGTGCCAGCAGCTTAGAGGGACAGGGTGATAGTCCCCAGCATTTT

D gene: NA
clone size: NA
J gene: TRBJ2-1
V gene: TRBV11-1
CDR3 protein: CASSPGAGLLINNEQFF
CDR3 DNA: TGTGCCAGCAGCCCCGGAGCGGGTCTGTTAATTAACAATGAGCAGTTCTTC

D gene: TRBD1
clone size: few
J gene: TRBJ1-1
V gene: TRBV15
CDR3 protein: CATRDRGVTEAFF
CDR3 DNA: TGTGCCACCCGGGACAGGGGGGTCACTGAAGCTTTCTTT